This T cell receptor (beta chain) was sequenced in a study of neurological immune-mediated disorders (dated by TCRdb to the late 2010s). Regarding the research as a whole: The study compared peripheral blood TCR-beta repertoires of HTLV-I-associated myelopathy (HAM/TSP) patients, multiple sclerosis patients and healthy controls using UMI-based sequencing. The 90 to 120 TCR-beta libraries covered PBMC samples along with longitudinal samples, technical triplicates, and paired sorted CD4+ and CD8+ T-cell subsets. Of the approximately 65 subjects in the cohort, some 15 were HAM/TSP patients, around 35 were multiple sclerosis patients, and around 20 were healthy controls.

For unsorted PBMC libraries, 2 million PBMCs were used after storage in RNAlater at -80 degrees C until RNA extraction. Peripheral blood underwent Ficoll-Hypaque density gradient centrifugation to isolate PBMCs, which were then cryopreserved in liquid nitrogen. Comment on this clonotype: Its antigen is unknown. Base qualities are not recorded, but no much larger clone differs from it by a single base.

cDNA was synthesized by template-switch 5'RACE using a primer with a 10-nucleotide random unique molecular identifier that tagged each TCR transcript. Every sequencing run yielded over 160 million TCR-beta sequences covering 15-18 subjects. The RNeasy kit was used to extract total RNA. The KAPA Real-time Library Amplification kit was used to amplify TCR-beta VDJ regions with primers targeting the TCR constant region and the 5'RACE anchor. A first PCR added sample indexes and Illumina adaptors, after which a second PCR increased the library yield. After purification with Ampure beads, the TCR product of roughly 650 bp was size-selected on a 2% E-gel SizeSelection system. Before pooling, libraries had their quality checked on a Bioanalyzer, their concentration measured with Qubit, and their quantity determined with the Kapa Library Quantification kit. An Illumina HiSeq 2500 was used to sequence the libraries paired-end at 2 x 150 bp. To increase sequence diversity, about 23-32% phiX was spiked into each library pool. The original methods were these. The quality-filtered reads were processed with the UMI-based MiGEC pipeline, whose error correction step removed more than 80% of the raw TCR sequences. IMGT germline references were used for alignment of VDJ genes, and clonotypes were defined by a unique CDR3 amino acid sequence together with V-J genes. Clonal expansion, Shannon diversity and CDR3 relatedness were evaluated with VDJtools (CalcPairwiseDistances, ClusterSamples), while phylogenetic trees were built in CLCbio workbench. A clone was classed as expanded if it had 8 or more unique UMIs, a cutoff based on coefficient-of-variation modelling across technical triplicates. TCRdb ran its own pipeline on the public reads, namely fastp trimming at Q25 and MiXCR clone calling, and kept in-frame beta chains. Under each unique CDR3 protein, matching rows form one entry showing the most common genes and DNA. These V and J calls derive from TCRdb rather than the authors' analysis. Within this sample are about 24,000 distinct CDR3 sequences, with around an eighth of them counted one time only. Roughly 17% of the sample lies in the top ten.

The study at large found these results: Across subjects, expanded clones never shared an identical CDR3 amino acid sequence, which suggests that the TCR-beta repertoires in every group were private. TCR clonal expansion was highest in HAM/TSP patients and lowest in MS patients, with MS patients falling below even healthy controls.

Sequences LGHNA (CDR1) and YNFKEQ (CDR2) are obtained from the germline V gene. The CDR3 runs 16 residues from the cysteine to the phenylalanine. Of the read, only the CDR3 DNA is kept; its 48 bases are in frame from base 1. Compared with germline, V lacks 4 bases and J lacks 5 bases; bases without a gene match: 9. The rearrangement combines TRBV4-2 with TRBJ2-5; TRBD1 matches 11 bases in the middle. This receptor was obtained from a woman between 40 and 50 years old with HTLV-1-associated myelopathy (HAM/TSP). The sample was PBMCs. Here is the DNA: TGTGCCAGCAGCCGGGGTGGACAGGGGGCTGGCGAGACCCAGTACTTC. Translated, it gives CASSRGGQGAGETQYF.